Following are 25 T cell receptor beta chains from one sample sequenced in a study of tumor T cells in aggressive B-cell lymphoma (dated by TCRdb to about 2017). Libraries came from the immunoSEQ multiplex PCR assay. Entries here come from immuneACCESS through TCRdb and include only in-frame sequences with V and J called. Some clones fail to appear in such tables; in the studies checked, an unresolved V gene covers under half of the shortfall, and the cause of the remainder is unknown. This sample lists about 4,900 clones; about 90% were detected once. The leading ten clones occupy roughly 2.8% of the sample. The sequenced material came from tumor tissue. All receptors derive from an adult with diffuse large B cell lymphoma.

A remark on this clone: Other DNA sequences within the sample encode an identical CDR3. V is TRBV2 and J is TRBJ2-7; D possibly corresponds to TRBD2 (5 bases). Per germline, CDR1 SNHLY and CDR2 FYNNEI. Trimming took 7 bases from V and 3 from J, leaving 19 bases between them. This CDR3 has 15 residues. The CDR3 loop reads CASIAPMAGGYEQYF. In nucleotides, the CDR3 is TGTGCCAGCATTGCCCCCATGGCAGGAGGCTACGAGCAGTACTTC.

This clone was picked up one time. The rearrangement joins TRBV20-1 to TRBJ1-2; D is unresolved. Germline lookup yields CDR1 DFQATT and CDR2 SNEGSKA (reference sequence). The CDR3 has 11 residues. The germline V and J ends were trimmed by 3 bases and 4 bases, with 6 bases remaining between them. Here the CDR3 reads CSASRLYGYTF. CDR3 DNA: TGCAGTGCTAGCAGACTCTATGGCTACACCTTC.

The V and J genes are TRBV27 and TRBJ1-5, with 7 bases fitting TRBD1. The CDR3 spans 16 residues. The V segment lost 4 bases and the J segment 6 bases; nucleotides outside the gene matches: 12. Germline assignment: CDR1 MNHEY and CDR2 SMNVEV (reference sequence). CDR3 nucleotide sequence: TGTGCCAGCAGTTCATACAGGGGAGGAGCCAGTCAGCCCCAGCATTTT. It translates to CASSSYRGGASQPQHF.

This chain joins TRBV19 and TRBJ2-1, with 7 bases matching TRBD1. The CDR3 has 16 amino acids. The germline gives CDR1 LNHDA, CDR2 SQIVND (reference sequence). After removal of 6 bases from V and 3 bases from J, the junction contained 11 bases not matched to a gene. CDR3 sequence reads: CASSKRDSRVYNEQFF. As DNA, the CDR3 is TGTGCCAGTAGCAAACGGGACAGTAGAGTCTACAATGAGCAGTTCTTC.

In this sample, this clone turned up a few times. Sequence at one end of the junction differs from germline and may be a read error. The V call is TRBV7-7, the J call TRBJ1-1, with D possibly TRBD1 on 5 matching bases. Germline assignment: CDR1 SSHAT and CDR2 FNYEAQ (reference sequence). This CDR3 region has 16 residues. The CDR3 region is CASSLGEGAMNTEAFF. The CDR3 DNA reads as TGTGCTAGCAGCTTAGGGGAGGGAGCTATGAACACTGAAGCTTTCTTT.

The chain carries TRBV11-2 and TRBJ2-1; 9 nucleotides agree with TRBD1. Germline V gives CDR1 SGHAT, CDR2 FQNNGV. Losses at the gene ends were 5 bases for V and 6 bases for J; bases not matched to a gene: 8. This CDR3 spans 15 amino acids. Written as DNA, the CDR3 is TGTGCCAGCAGCCAACAGGGGGCATATGCCAATGAGCAGTTCTTC. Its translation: CASSQQGAYANEQFF.

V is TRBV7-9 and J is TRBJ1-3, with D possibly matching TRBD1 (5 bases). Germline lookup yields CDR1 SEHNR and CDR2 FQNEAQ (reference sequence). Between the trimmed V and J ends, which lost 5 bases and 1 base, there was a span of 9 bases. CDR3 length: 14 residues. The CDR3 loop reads CASSRTNSGNTIYF. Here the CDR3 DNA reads TGTGCCAGCAGCCGGACAAATTCTGGAAACACCATATATTTT.

The CDR3 loop reads CASSYDRDTEAFF. Written as DNA, the CDR3 is TGTGCCAGCAGCTATGACAGGGACACTGAAGCTTTCTTT. The chain has TRBV7-9 and TRBJ1-1; 7 bases are shared with TRBD1. Germline V gene sequence: CDR1 SEHNR, CDR2 FQNEAQ (reference sequence). The junction had 2 bases not matched to a gene; V was cut back by 4 bases and J by 3 bases. The CDR3 runs 13 residues.

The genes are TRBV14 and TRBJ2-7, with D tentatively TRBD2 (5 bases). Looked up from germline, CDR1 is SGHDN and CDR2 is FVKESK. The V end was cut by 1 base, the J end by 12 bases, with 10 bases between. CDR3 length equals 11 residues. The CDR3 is CASSQGETTYF. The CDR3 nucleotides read TGTGCCAGCAGCCAAGGGGAGACTACGTACTTC.

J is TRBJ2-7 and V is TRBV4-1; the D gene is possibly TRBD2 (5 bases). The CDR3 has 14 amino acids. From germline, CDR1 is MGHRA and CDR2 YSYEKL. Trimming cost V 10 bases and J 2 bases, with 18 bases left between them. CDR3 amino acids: CAIPRASQPYEQYF. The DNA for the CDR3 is TGCGCCATCCCGCGGGCTAGCCAACCCTACGAGCAGTACTTC.

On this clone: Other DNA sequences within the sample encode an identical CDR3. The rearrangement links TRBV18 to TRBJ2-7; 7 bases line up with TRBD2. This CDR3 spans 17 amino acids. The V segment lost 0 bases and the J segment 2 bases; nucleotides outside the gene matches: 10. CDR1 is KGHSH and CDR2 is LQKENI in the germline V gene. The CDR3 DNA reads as TGTGCCAGCTCACCACCGTTTTCCAGCGGGGCTCCCTACGAGCAGTACTTC. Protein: CASSPPFSSGAPYEQYF. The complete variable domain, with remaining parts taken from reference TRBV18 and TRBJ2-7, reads NAGVMQNPRHLVRRRGQEARLRCSPMKGHSHVYWYRQLPEEGLKFMVYLQKENIIDESGMPKERFSAEFPKEGPSILRIQQVVRGDSAAYFCASSPPFSSGAPYEQYFGPGTRLTVT.

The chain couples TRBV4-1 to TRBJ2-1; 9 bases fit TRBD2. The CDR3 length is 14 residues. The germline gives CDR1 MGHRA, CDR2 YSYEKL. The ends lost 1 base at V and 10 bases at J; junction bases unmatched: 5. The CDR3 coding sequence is TGCGCCAGCAGCCAAGGGGTTAGCGGGGGCGAGCAGTTCTTC. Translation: CASSQGVSGGEQFF.

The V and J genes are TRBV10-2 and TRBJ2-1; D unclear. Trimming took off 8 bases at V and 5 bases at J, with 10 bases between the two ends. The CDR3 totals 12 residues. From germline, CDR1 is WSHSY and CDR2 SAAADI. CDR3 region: CASRYIDNEQFF. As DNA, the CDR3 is TGCGCCAGCCGGTATATCGACAATGAGCAGTTCTTC.

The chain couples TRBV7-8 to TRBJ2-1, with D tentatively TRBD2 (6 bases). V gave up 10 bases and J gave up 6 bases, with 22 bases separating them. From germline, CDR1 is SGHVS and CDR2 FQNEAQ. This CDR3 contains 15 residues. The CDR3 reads CATLPWGDKGNEQFF. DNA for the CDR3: TGTGCCACCCTTCCATGGGGGGATAAGGGCAATGAGCAGTTCTTC.

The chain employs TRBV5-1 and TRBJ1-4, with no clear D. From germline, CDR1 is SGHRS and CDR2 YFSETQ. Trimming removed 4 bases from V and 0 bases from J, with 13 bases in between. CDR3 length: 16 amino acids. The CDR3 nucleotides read TGCGCCAGCAGCCCCCGCAGTACCGCAACTAATGAAAAACTGTTTTTT. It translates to CASSPRSTATNEKLFF.

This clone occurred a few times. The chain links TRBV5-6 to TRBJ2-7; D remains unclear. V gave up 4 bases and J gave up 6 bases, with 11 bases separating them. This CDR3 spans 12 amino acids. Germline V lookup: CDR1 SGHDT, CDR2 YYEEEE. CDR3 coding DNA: TGTGCCAGCAGCCCGGATGGGCGCGAGCAGTACTTC. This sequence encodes CASSPDGREQYF.

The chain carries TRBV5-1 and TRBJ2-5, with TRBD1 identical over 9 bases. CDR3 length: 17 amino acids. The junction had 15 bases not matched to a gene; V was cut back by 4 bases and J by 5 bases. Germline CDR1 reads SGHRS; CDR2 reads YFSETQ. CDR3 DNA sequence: TGCGCCAGCAGCCACATAGGGACAGGGAGGTTCTGGGAGACCCAGTACTTC. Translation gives CASSHIGTGRFWETQYF.

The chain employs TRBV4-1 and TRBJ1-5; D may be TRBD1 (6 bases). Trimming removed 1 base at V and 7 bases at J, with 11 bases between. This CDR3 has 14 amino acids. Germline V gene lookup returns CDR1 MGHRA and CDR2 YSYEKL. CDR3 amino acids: CASSQVGGDQPQHF. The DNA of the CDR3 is TGCGCCAGCAGCCAAGTAGGGGGGGACCAGCCCCAGCATTTT.

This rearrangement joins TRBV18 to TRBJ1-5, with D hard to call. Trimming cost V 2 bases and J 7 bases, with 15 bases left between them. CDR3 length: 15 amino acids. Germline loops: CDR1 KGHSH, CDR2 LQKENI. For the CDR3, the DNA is TGTGCCAGCTCACCAGTCCCACTTAGGCGGCAGCCCCAGCATTTT. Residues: CASSPVPLRRQPQHF.

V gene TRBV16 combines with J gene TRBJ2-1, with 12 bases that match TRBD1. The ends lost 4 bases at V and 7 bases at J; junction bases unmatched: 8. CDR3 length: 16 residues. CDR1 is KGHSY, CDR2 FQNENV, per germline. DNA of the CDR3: TGTGCCAGCAGCCCCCTGGGACAGGGGGCGCAGAATGAGCAGTTCTTC. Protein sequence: CASSPLGQGAQNEQFF. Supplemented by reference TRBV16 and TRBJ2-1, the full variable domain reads GEEVAQTPKHLVRGEGQKAKLYCAPIKGHSYVFWYQQVLKNEFKFLISFQNENVFDETGMPKERFSAKCLPNSPCSLEIQATKLEDSAVYFCASSPLGQGAQNEQFFGPGTRLTVL.

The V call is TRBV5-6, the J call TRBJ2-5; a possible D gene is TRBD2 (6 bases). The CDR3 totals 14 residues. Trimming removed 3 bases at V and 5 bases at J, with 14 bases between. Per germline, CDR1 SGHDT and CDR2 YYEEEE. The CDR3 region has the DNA TGTGCCAGCAGCTGGGGACCGCGGGGCGAGACCCAGTACTTC. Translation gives CASSWGPRGETQYF.

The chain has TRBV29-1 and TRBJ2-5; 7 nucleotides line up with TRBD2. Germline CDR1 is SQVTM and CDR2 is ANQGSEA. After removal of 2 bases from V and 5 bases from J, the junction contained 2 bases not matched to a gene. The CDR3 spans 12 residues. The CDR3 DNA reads TGCAGCGTTGAAATCGGGGGGGAGACCCAGTACTTC. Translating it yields CSVEIGGETQYF.

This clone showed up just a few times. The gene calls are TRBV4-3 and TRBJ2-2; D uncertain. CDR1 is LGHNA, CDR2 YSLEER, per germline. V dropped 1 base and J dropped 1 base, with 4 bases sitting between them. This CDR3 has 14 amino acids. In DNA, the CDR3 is TGCGCCAGCAGCCAAGTACAGAACACCGGGGAGCTGTTTTTT. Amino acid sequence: CASSQVQNTGELFF.

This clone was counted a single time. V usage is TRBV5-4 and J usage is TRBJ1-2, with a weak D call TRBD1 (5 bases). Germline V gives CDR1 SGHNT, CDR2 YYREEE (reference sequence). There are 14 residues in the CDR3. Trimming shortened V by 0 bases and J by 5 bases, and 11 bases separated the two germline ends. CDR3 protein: CASSLERRAYGYTF. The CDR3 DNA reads TGTGCCAGCAGCTTGGAACGCAGGGCTTATGGCTACACCTTC.

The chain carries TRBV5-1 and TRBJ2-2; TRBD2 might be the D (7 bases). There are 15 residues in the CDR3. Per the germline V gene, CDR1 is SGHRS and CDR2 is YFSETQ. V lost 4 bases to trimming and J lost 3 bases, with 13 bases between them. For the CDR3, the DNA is TGCGCCAGCAGCGAAACAGGGAGGGACACCGGGGAGCTGTTTTTT. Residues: CASSETGRDTGELFF.